Sequencing of this T cell receptor beta chain was carried out in a study of beta chain features in type 1 diabetes. The study, taken as a whole, reports: TCRB CDR3s from Type 1 diabetes patients were moderately but significantly shorter in all four CD4+ subsets.

This clone was counted between two and nine times. Its antigen is undetermined. Expressed TCRB transcripts were sequenced because the isolated RNA had all been reverse transcribed beforehand. Sequencing was performed with immunoSEQ multiplex PCR; in TCRdb, only in-frame clones are kept and a portion is missing. Altogether 300,000 to 400,000 clones are present, approximately 10% being singletons, with the ten largest covering roughly 1%. The sequence derives from a man under 40 with type 1 diabetes. Specimen: central memory CD4+ T cells from blood.

This chain's CDR3 is CASSSPRDTRRRTEAFF. The CDR3 nucleotides read TGTGCCAGCAGTTCTCCTAGGGACACCCGACGGAGAACTGAAGCTTTCTTT. V usage is TRBV28 and J usage is TRBJ1-1; D might be TRBD1 (6 bases). Per the germline V gene, CDR1 is MDHEN and CDR2 is SYDVKM. This CDR3 region has 17 residues. Trimming left V 4 bases short and J 5 bases short, with 23 bases between. The full variable domain, with the rest looked up from reference TRBV28 and TRBJ1-1, is DVKVTQSSRYLVKRTGEKVFLECVQDMDHENMFWYRQDPGLGLRLIYFSYDVKMKEKGDIPEGYSVSREKKERFSLILESASTNQTSMYLCASSSPRDTRRRTEAFFGQGTRLTVV.